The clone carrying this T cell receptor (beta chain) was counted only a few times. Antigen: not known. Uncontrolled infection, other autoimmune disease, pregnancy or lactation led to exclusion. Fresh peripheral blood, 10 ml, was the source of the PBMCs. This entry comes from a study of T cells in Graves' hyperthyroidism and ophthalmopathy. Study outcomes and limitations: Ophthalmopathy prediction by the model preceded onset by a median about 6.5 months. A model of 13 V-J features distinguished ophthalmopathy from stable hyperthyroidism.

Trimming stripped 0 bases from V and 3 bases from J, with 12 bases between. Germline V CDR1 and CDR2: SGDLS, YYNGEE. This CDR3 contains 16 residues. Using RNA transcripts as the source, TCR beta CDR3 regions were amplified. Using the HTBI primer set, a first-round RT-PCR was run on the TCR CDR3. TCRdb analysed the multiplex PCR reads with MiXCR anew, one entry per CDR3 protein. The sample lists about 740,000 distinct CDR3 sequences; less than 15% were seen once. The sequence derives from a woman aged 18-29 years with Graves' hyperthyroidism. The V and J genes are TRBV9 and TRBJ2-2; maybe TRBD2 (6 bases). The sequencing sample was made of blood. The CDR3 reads CASSVGTGVDTGELFF. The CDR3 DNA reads TGTGCCAGCAGCGTAGGTACGGGAGTTGACACCGGGGAGCTGTTTTTT.